The rows below give T cell receptor beta chains drawn from one sample of a study of naive and memory T cell subsets. TCRdb analysed the UMI-ligation and nested PCR reads with MiXCR anew, one entry per CDR3 protein. The table records some 30,000 distinct CDR3 sequences, 15% to 20% of them present only once. The sequencing input was effector memory CD4+ T cells from blood. All receptors derive from a human donor in good health. Both conserved end residues are part of each CDR3. The D gene is left open where the match is weak. Size values are once, few and many counts, or a class for expanded clones, and some rows have none.

abundance	len	v_gene	j_gene	d_gene	CDR3nt	CDR3aa
few	16	TRBV18	TRBJ1-6	NA	TGTGCCAGCTCACCAGATGGGAGCTCCTATAATTCACCCCTCCACTTT	CASSPDGSSYNSPLHF
NA	15	TRBV24-1	TRBJ2-5	NA	TGTGCCACCAGTGATGGAGGACGGTCCCAAGAGACCCAGTACTTC	CATSDGGRSQETQYF
NA	12	TRBV7-8	TRBJ1-3	NA	TGTGCCAGCAGCCCGGTTGGAAACACCATATATTTT	CASSPVGNTIYF
NA	20	TRBV10-2	TRBJ2-1	NA	TGCGCCAGCAGTGAGCCCTTAAGTTTGGCCAGGCGGGTCTCCTACAATGAGCAGTTCTTC	CASSEPLSLARRVSYNEQFF
NA	15	TRBV6-6	TRBJ2-1	TRBD2	TGTGCCAGCATCCTAACTAGCGGGGGAACCAATGAGCAGTTCTTC	CASILTSGGTNEQFF
once	14	TRBV5-1	TRBJ1-2	TRBD1	TGCGCCAGCCGAACAGGGGGGGCGGACTATGGCTACACCTTC	CASRTGGADYGYTF
NA	15	TRBV11-2	TRBJ2-2	NA	TGTGCCAGCAGCTTAGGGACTACTGTGGCCGGGGAGCTGTTTTTT	CASSLGTTVAGELFF
few	17	TRBV28	TRBJ2-7	TRBD2	TGTGCCAGCAGTCCCTATAGCGGGAGGGCCTTTCGTTACGAGCAGTACTTC	CASSPYSGRAFRYEQYF
NA	15	TRBV19	TRBJ1-6	NA	TGTGCCAGTAAACGACAGGATGGAGATAATTCACCCCTCCACTTT	CASKRQDGDNSPLHF
NA	15	TRBV6-5	TRBJ2-1	NA	TGTGCCAGCAGTTATCGGACAGATTCCTACAATGAGCAGTTCTTC	CASSYRTDSYNEQFF
NA	13	TRBV27	TRBJ1-3	NA	TGTGCCAGCAGCCCGCTCGCTGGAAACACCATATATTTT	CASSPLAGNTIYF
many	16	TRBV7-2	TRBJ1-2	TRBD1	TGTGCCAGCAGCTTCTCCCCGGGACAGGGCAACTATGGCTACACCTTC	CASSFSPGQGNYGYTF
NA	14	TRBV20-1	TRBJ2-3	NA	TGCAGTGCTGGAGGGGGGAGCAGCACAGATACGCAGTATTTT	CSAGGGSSTDTQYF
few	12	TRBV20-1	TRBJ2-7	NA	TGCAGTGCCCAGGGACATCTTTACGAGCAGTACTTC	CSAQGHLYEQYF
NA	15	TRBV10-2	TRBJ2-3	TRBD2	TGCGCCAGCAGCTGGTCTGGCGGGAGTGAAGATACGCAGTATTTT	CASSWSGGSEDTQYF
many	19	TRBV20-1	TRBJ2-5	TRBD1	TGCAGTGCTAGTCGACCGGGACAGGGGAAAAAACCCTCCCAAGAGACCCAGTACTTC	CSASRPGQGKKPSQETQYF
medium-sized	15	TRBV28	TRBJ1-1	NA	TGTGCCAGCAGTACCCCGTCGTTCAGGAACACTGAAGCTTTCTTT	CASSTPSFRNTEAFF
many	14	TRBV6-6	TRBJ1-5	NA	TGTGCCACCTGCAAGGGAGGAAGCAATCAGCCCCAGCATTTT	CATCKGGSNQPQHF
NA	15	TRBV2	TRBJ1-6	NA	TGTGCCAGCAGCGGGGGACTGCCGGGGGTTTCACCCCTCCACTTT	CASSGGLPGVSPLHF